Following are 8 T cell receptor beta chains from one sample sequenced in a study of response to subunit inactivated influenza vaccine. TCRdb passed the RT-PCR reads through MiXCR, listing each CDR3 protein once. The table includes 630,000 or so distinct CDR3 sequences, approximately 15% detected once. Sequencing used PBMCs from blood, obtained 11 to 12 days after vaccination. These receptors were taken from a man aged 50 or older who received an inactivated influenza vaccine.

This clonotype was detected ten times or more. This chain connects TRBV24-1 to TRBJ2-5, with D uncertain. V was trimmed by 2 bases and J by 2 bases, leaving 11 bases between them. The germline gives CDR1 KGHDR, CDR2 SFDVKD. This CDR3 is built from 15 residues. The CDR3 DNA is TGTGCCACCAGTGATTACGGACCAAGGCAAGAGACCCAGTACTTC. Residues: CATSDYGPRQETQYF.

The rearrangement joins TRBV5-6 to TRBJ2-1; the D gene is possibly TRBD2 (6 bases). Germline V gene data show CDR1 as SGHDT and CDR2 as YYEEEE. The CDR3 is made up of 16 amino acids. V lost 5 bases to trimming and J lost 7 bases, with 22 bases between them. The CDR3, as DNA: TGTGCCAGCAGAAGCGGTGCCCCGGGAGCCCGGAATGAGCAGTTCTTC. Encoded protein: CASRSGAPGARNEQFF.

J is TRBJ2-3 and V is TRBV7-3; D possibly uses TRBD1 or TRBD2 (5 bases each). The germline V and J ends were trimmed by 4 bases and 6 bases, with 14 bases remaining between them. Germline lookup yields CDR1 SGHTA and CDR2 FQGTGA. The CDR3 is made up of 14 amino acids. The CDR3 here is CASSSMSRGDTQYF. The CDR3 bases are TGTGCCAGCAGCTCAATGTCTCGGGGCGATACGCAGTATTTT. The entire variable domain, with the rest obtained from reference TRBV7-3 and TRBJ2-3, is as follows: GAGVSQTPSNKVTEKGKYVELRCDPISGHTALYWYRQSLGQGPEFLIYFQGTGAADDSGLPNDRFFAVRPEGSVSTLKIQRTERGDSAVYLCASSSMSRGDTQYFGPGTRLTVL.

The chain joins TRBV12-3 or TRBV12-4 to TRBJ2-1; D possibly matches TRBD1 or TRBD2 (6 bases each). The CDR3 runs to 16 residues. V lost 7 bases to trimming and J lost 2 bases, with 18 bases between them. CDR3 in DNA: TGTGCCAGCACCAAGATGGAGGGGGGAGCCTACAATGAGCAGTTCTTC. This gives the protein CASTKMEGGAYNEQFF.

This clonotype showed up just a few times. CDR3 loop: CAWSTGTAGDTQYF. As DNA, the CDR3 is TGTGCCTGGAGTACCGGGACCGCTGGCGATACGCAGTATTTT. The chain carries TRBV30 and TRBJ2-3; D may correspond to TRBD1 or TRBD2 (5 bases each). Trimming cost V 2 bases and J 6 bases, with 15 bases left between them. CDR3 length: 14 residues. The germline V gene encodes CDR1 GTSNPN and CDR2 SVGIG (reference sequence).

This clonotype has just a few counts. CDR3 in amino acids: CSASVGFQETQYF. The DNA of the CDR3 is TGCAGTGCTAGCGTCGGTTTCCAAGAGACCCAGTACTTC. The rearrangement joins TRBV20-1 to TRBJ2-5; D remains unclear. V was shortened by 3 bases and J by 1 base, with 9 bases between the two germline ends. Per germline, CDR1 DFQATT and CDR2 SNEGSKA (reference sequence). This CDR3 comprises 13 residues.

This clonotype has only a few counts. The chain uses TRBV2 and TRBJ2-1; 9 bases align to TRBD2. This CDR3 region has 16 residues. J lost 0 bases, V lost 6 bases, and 6 bases had no gene match. Looked up from germline, CDR1 is SNHLY and CDR2 is FYNNEI. This CDR3 is CASRRTSAYSYNEQFF. The CDR3 region has the DNA TGTGCCAGCAGAAGGACTAGCGCCTACTCCTACAATGAGCAGTTCTTC.

This clonotype was detected only a few times. This chain links TRBV11-2 with TRBJ2-3, with 10 bases lining up with TRBD2. The length of the CDR3 is 16 residues. In germline, CDR1 is SGHAT, CDR2 FQNNGV. The J segment lost 1 base and the V segment lost 5 bases, leaving 6 bases of the junction unmatched. The CDR3 protein is CASSHLTSGGTDTQYF. In DNA, the CDR3 is TGTGCCAGCAGCCATCTCACTAGCGGGGGCACAGATACGCAGTATTTT.